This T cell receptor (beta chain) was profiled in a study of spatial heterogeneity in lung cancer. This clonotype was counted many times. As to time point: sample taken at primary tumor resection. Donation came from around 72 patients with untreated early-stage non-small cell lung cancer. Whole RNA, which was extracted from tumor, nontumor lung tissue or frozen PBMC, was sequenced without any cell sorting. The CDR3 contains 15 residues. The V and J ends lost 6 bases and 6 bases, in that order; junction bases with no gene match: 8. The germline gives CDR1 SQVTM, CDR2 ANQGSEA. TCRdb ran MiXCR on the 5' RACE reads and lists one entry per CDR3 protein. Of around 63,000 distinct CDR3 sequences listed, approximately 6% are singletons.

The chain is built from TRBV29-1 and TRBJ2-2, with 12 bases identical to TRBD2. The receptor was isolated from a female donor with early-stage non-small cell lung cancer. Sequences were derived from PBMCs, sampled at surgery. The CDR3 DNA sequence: TGCAGCGTGACCGGGACTAGCGGGCGGGCCGGGGAGCTGTTTTTT. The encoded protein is CSVTGTSGRAGELFF.